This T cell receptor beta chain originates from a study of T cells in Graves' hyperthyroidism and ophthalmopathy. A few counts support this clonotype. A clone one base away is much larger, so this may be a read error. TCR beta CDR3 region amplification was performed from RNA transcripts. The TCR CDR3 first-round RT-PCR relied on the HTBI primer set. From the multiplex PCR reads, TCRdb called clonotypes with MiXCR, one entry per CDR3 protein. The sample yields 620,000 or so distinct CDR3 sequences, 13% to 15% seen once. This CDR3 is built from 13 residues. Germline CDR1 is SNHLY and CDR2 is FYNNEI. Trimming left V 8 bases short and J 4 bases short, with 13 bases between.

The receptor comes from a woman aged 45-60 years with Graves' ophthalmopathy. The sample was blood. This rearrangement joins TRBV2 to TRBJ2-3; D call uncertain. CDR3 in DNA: TGTGCCAGCGGACCCAACCTAGCAGATACGCAGTATTTT. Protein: CASGPNLADTQYF.